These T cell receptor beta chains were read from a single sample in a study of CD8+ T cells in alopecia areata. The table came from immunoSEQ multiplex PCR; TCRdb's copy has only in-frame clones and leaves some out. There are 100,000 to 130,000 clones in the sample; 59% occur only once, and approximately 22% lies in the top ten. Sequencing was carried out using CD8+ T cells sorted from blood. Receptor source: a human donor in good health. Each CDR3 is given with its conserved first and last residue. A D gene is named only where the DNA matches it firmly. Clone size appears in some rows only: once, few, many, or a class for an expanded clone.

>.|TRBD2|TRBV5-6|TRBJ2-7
TGTGCCAGCAGCTGGGGTCGCGGGGGGCCGCAGCAGTACTTC
CASSWGRGGPQQYF
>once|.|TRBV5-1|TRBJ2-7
TGCGCCAGCAGCTTGGGCCCTCGGGTATATTCCTACGAGCAGTACTTC
CASSLGPRVYSYEQYF
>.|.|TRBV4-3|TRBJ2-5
TGCGCCAGCAGCCAAGGGCAGCAAGAGACCCAGTACTTC
CASSQGQQETQYF
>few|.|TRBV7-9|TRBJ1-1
TGTGCCAGCAGGGTTTGGGGGGAGAACACTGAAGCTTTCTTT
CASRVWGENTEAFF
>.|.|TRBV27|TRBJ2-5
TGTGCCAGCAGTTTATCAGTCCAAGAGACCCAGTACTTC
CASSLSVQETQYF
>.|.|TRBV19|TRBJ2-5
TGTGCCAGTAGTTCCCGGGGAGTCCAAGAGACCCAGTACTTC
CASSSRGVQETQYF
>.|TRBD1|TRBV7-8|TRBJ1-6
TGTGCCAGCAGCGGCCGGGACAGAAATTCACCCCTCCACTTT
CASSGRDRNSPLHF
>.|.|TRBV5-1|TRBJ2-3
TGCGCCAGCAGCCAGCAAAACAGGGTAACAGATACGCAGTATTTT
CASSQQNRVTDTQYF
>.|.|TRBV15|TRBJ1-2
TGTGCCACCAGCAGAGATACAGGGACGAACTATGGCTACACCTTC
CATSRDTGTNYGYTF
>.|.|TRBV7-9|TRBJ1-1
TGTGCCAGCAGCCTAGGGGGGGACACTGAAGCTTTCTTT
CASSLGGDTEAFF
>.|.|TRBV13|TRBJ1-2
TGTGCCAGCAGCCCTCCCCAGGGGCAGGGCTACACCTTC
CASSPPQGQGYTF
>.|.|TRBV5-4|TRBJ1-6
TGTGCCAGCAGCATCGGGACGGCAAATTCACCCCTCCACTTT
CASSIGTANSPLHF
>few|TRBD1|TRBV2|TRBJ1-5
TGTGCCAGCAGTGCGATAGGGACAGGGTATAGCAATCAGCCCCAGCATTTT
CASSAIGTGYSNQPQHF
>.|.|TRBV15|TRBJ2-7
TGTGCCACCAGCAGAGATCTCGGGGACTACGAGCAGTACTTC
CATSRDLGDYEQYF
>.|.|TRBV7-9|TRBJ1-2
TGTGCCAGCAACCTCCAGGGAGTTAACTATGGCTACACCTTC
CASNLQGVNYGYTF
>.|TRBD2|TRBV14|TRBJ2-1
TGTGCCAGCAGCCAAGATAGCGGGACCTACAATGAGCAGTTCTTC
CASSQDSGTYNEQFF
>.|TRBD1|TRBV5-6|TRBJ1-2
TGTGCCAGCAGCTTGGCCGGGACAGATGGAGTTTATGGCTACACCTTC
CASSLAGTDGVYGYTF
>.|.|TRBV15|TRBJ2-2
TGTGCCACCAGCAGAGAGTGGCAGGGTTGGACCGGGGAGCTGTTTTTT
CATSREWQGWTGELFF
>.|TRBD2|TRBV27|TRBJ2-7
TGTGCCAGCAGTCTGCGGGGGGGCCTCTCCTACGAGCAGTACTTC
CASSLRGGLSYEQYF
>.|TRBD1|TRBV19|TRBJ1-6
TGTGCCAGTAGTCTGTCAGGAGTGTGGGACAGGGTTTCACCCCTCCACTTT
CASSLSGVWDRVSPLHF
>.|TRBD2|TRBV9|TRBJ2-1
TGTGCCAGCAGCGCCCGACTAGCGGGGGAATATGAGCAGTTCTTC
CASSARLAGEYEQFF
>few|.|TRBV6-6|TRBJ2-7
TGTGCCAGCAGTTACTCGAGAAGGGACGAGCAGTACTTC
CASSYSRRDEQYF
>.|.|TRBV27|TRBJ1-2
TGTGCCAGCAGTTTATACGGTCCGGTCAGGGGATTAGTCTATGGCTACACCTTC
CASSLYGPVRGLVYGYTF
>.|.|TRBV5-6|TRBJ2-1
TGTGCCAGCAGCTTTGGGGGCTCCAACTACAATGAGCAGTTCTTC
CASSFGGSNYNEQFF
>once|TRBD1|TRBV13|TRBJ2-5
TGTGCCAGCAGCTTAAATCCCGGGACAGATAACGGGGAGACCCAGTACTTC
CASSLNPGTDNGETQYF
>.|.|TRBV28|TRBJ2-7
TGTGCCAGCAGTAGCCGGGCGCGGGGCGAGCAGTACTTC
CASSSRARGEQYF
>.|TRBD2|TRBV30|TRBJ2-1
TGTGCCTGGAGTGCCCCGGGACTAGCGGGGTTCGATGAGCAGTTCTTC
CAWSAPGLAGFDEQFF
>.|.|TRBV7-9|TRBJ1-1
TGTGCCAGCAGCTTATGGGGCGACGACCCTAACACTGAAGCTTTCTTT
CASSLWGDDPNTEAFF
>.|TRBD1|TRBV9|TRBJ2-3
TGTGCCAGCAGCGTAGGGGACAGCACTGCAGATACGCAGTATTTT
CASSVGDSTADTQYF
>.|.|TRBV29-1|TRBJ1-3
TGCAGCGTTGGAGGCTCTGGAAACACCATATATTTT
CSVGGSGNTIYF
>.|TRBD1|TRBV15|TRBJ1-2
TGTGCCACCAGCAGAGAGAGAGGGACAGGGCTTAGCTATGGCTACACCTTC
CATSRERGTGLSYGYTF
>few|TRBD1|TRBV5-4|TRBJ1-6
TGTGCCAGCAGCTCCGGGACAGGCGGGGGTTCACCCCTCCACTTT
CASSSGTGGGSPLHF
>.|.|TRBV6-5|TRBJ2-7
TGTGCCAGCAGCCGCCGGGGCCCGCCCTACGAGCAGTACTTC
CASSRRGPPYEQYF
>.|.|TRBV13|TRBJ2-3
TGTGCCAGCAGCGCACCCTGGGGTACGCAGTATTTT
CASSAPWGTQYF
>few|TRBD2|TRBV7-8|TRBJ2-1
TGTGCCAGCAGCTTACTAGCGGGGGGGTTCAATGAGCAGTTCTTC
CASSLLAGGFNEQFF
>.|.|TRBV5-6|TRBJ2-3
TGTGCCAGCAGCTTGGGGAGGAATACGCAGTATTTT
CASSLGRNTQYF
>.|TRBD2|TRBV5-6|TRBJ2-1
TGTGCCAGCAGCGACATGACTAGCGGGGGCCGCAATGAGCAGTTCTTC
CASSDMTSGGRNEQFF
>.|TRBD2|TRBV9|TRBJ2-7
TGTGCCAGCAGCGTGACTAGCGAGGCCTACGAGCAGTACTTC
CASSVTSEAYEQYF
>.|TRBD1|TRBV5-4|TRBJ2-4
TGTGCCAGCAGCATGACAGGGTTGAGGGACATTCAGTACTTC
CASSMTGLRDIQYF
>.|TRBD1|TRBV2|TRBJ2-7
TGTGCCAGCAGGTACCGGGACAGCTCCCTGTACGAGCAGTACTTC
CASRYRDSSLYEQYF
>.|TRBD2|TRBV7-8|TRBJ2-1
TGTGCCAGCAGCTTCGGGACTAGCGGGGGGGTAGCCTACAATGAGCAGTTCTTC
CASSFGTSGGVAYNEQFF
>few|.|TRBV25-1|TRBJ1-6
TGTGCCAGCAGTGATTCGTCAGGACTCTATAATTCACCCCTCCACTTT
CASSDSSGLYNSPLHF
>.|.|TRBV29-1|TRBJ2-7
TGCAGCGTTAGGCTCCTCTCCTACGAGCAGTACTTC
CSVRLLSYEQYF
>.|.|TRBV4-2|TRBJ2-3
TGTGCCAGCAGCCAAGATCAGAAGGAGGTGGATACGCAGTATTTT
CASSQDQKEVDTQYF
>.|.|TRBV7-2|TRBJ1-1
TGTGCCAGCAGTAAGGAAGGGGGGAACACTGAAGCTTTCTTT
CASSKEGGNTEAFF
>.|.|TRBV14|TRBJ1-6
TGTGCCAGCAGCCAAGGGAGGTTCAATTCACCCCTCCACTTT
CASSQGRFNSPLHF
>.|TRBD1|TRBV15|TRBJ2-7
TGTGCCACCAGCCCTCCGGGACAGGAGTCCTACGAGCAGTACTTC
CATSPPGQESYEQYF
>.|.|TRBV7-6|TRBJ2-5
TGTGCCAGCAGCTTAGCTTTCAACCCAGAGACCCAGTACTTC
CASSLAFNPETQYF
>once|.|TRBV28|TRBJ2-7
TGTGCCAGCAGTTTGGGCAGGGTCTCCTACGAGCAGTACTTC
CASSLGRVSYEQYF
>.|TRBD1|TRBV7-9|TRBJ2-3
TGTGCCAGCAGCCTGCCGGGACAGGGGACAGATACGCAGTATTTT
CASSLPGQGTDTQYF
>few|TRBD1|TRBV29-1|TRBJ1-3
TGCAGCGTCGGCCCCACAGGGGCTGGAAACACCATATATTTT
CSVGPTGAGNTIYF
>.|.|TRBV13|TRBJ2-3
TGTGCCAGCAGCTCTTTGACGGTGGGGACAGATACGCAGTATTTT
CASSSLTVGTDTQYF
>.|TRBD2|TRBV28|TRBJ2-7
TGTGCCAGCACCATCACTAGCGGGGGACCCTACGAGCAGTACTTC
CASTITSGGPYEQYF
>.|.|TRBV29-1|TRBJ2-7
TGCAGCGTTGATTGCATACGGGATAGTCCCTACGAGCAGTACTTC
CSVDCIRDSPYEQYF
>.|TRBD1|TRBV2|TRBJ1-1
TGTGCCAGCAGAGAAAGACAGGGCCTAATGAACACTGAAGCTTTCTTT
CASRERQGLMNTEAFF
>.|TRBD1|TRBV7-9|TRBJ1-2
TGTGCCAGCAGCAGGGAATTACAGGGGACGGAAGGCTACACCTTC
CASSRELQGTEGYTF
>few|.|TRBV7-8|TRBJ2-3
TGTGCCAGCAGCTTAGCGGCCACAGATACGCAGTATTTT
CASSLAATDTQYF
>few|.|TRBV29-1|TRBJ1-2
TGCAGCGTTGTTCTCCCAGGGCGGGAAGGCTACACCTTC
CSVVLPGREGYTF
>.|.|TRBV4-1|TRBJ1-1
TGCGCCAGCAGCCGAACCGGGACAGAAGCTTTCTTT
CASSRTGTEAFF